The 29 T cell receptor beta chains below come from one sample, sequenced in a study of identical twins. TCRdb independently ran MiXCR on the 5' RACE reads; one entry per CDR3 protein. The sample consists of 600,000 to 700,000 distinct CDR3 sequences, approximately 22% of them appearing once. The data were also submitted as part of a second study, on T cells expressing NK-cell markers.

The sequencing sample was made of PBMCs. Receptor source: a young woman in good health.

The J gene is TRBJ1-1, the V gene TRBV20-1, with 8 bases aligning to TRBD1. Losses at the gene ends were 5 bases for V and 1 base for J; bases not matched to a gene: 6. Per the germline V gene, CDR1 is DFQATT and CDR2 is SNEGSKA (reference sequence). The CDR3 covers 14 residues. The CDR3 DNA reads as TGCAGTGCTCTCACGACAGGGGCGAACACTGAAGCTTTCTTT. It translates to CSALTTGANTEAFF.

DNA of the CDR3: TGCGCCAGCAGCTGGAGACAGGGCGTCGGAGAGACCCAGTACTTC. This sequence encodes CASSWRQGVGETQYF. The rearrangement joins TRBV5-1 to TRBJ2-5, with 7 bases that match TRBD1. This CDR3 contains 15 residues. Trimming cost V 3 bases and J 4 bases; bases outside gene matches: 9. Germline loops: CDR1 SGHRS, CDR2 YFSETQ.

This clonotype was seen more than once but under ten times. This chain uses TRBV12-3 or TRBV12-4 with TRBJ2-7; D is ambiguous. This CDR3 is built from 12 residues. With 3 bases removed from V and 3 bases from J, the gap between germline ends came to 6 bases. Here the CDR3 reads CASSFAFYEQYF. Here the CDR3 DNA reads TGTGCCAGCAGTTTCGCTTTCTACGAGCAGTACTTC.

This clonotype was picked up a small number of times. This chain links TRBV9 with TRBJ2-3; unclear D gene. The length of the CDR3 is 14 residues. Germline values: CDR1 SGDLS, CDR2 YYNGEE. Trimming shortened V by 4 bases and J by 2 bases, and 11 bases separated the two germline ends. CDR3 sequence (DNA): TGTGCCAGCAGCTCCCGGACCCACACAGATACGCAGTATTTT. Its translation is CASSSRTHTDTQYF. Based on the CDR3 plus reference TRBV9 and TRBJ2-3, the full variable domain is DSGVTQTPKHLITATGQRVTLRCSPRSGDLSVYWYQQSLDQGLQFLIQYYNGEERAKGNILERFSAQQFPDLHSELNLSSLELGDSALYFCASSSRTHTDTQYFGPGTRLTVL.

This clonotype was counted at least ten times. One end of the junction does not line up with germline, which may come from a read error. The chain couples TRBV5-1 to TRBJ2-3; 7 bases are a match to TRBD2. Germline CDR1 reads SGHRS; CDR2 reads YFSETQ. This CDR3 comprises 13 residues. CDR3 nucleotides: TGTGCCAGCAGCTTGGCGGGAGCAGATACGCAGTATTTT. Translation gives CASSLAGADTQYF.

The chain links TRBV10-3 to TRBJ2-3, with TRBD2 matching 7 bases. The CDR3 totals 14 residues. J gave up 3 bases and V 6 bases, and 6 bases lay outside the gene matches. Germline CDR1 ENHRY, CDR2 SYGVKD. This chain's CDR3 is CAIRGGSSTDTQYF. The CDR3 bases are TGTGCCATCAGGGGCGGGAGTAGTACAGATACGCAGTATTTT.

The chain couples TRBV10-2 to TRBJ2-7; TRBD2 aligns across 15 bases. In germline, CDR1 is WSHSY, CDR2 SAAADI. CDR3 length: 18 amino acids. Trimming cost V 0 bases and J 0 bases; bases outside gene matches: 3. The CDR3, as DNA: TGCGCCAGCAGTGAGTCTCCGGGACTAGCGGGGGGCTCCTACGAGCAGTACTTC. The encoded protein is CASSESPGLAGGSYEQYF.

A few counts support this clonotype. The V call is TRBV7-2, the J call TRBJ1-4, with D uncertain. CDR3 length: 13 amino acids. Trimming stripped 1 base from V and 8 bases from J, with 8 bases between. Germline V gives CDR1 SGHTA, CDR2 FQGNSA. The CDR3 DNA sequence: TGTGCCAGCAGCTTAGTAGGCCGCGAAAAACTGTTTTTT. This encodes CASSLVGREKLFF.

This clonotype appeared a few times. The genes are TRBV12-3 or TRBV12-4 and TRBJ1-1; D is perhaps TRBD1 (5 bases). Trimming removed 10 bases at V and 4 bases at J, with 16 bases between. There are 13 residues in the CDR3. DNA for the CDR3: TGTGCCATCGGTGCGGGGCGCATCACTGAAGCTTTCTTT. Translation: CAIGAGRITEAFF.

This clonotype was picked up many times. V and J are TRBV21-1 and TRBJ1-5. TRBV21-1 is a pseudogene locus. This CDR3 region has 17 residues. CDR3 coding DNA: TGTGCCAGCAGCAAAGGAGGTGTCGGCAACCGCAATCAGCCCCAGCATTTT. Its translation is CASSKGGVGNRNQPQHF.

This clonotype has a handful of counts. The chain uses TRBV24-1 and TRBJ2-1; 8 nucleotides align to TRBD2. After removal of 3 bases from V and 7 bases from J, the junction contained 4 bases not matched to a gene. CDR1 is KGHDR and CDR2 is SFDVKD in the germline V gene. CDR3 length equals 14 residues. DNA for the CDR3: TGTGCCACCAGTGATCCCGGGGGGGCGAATGAGCAGTTCTTC. The encoded protein is CATSDPGGANEQFF.

The chain links TRBV27 to TRBJ1-6; the D gene is possibly TRBD1 (5 bases). CDR1 is MNHEY and CDR2 is SMNVEV in the germline V gene (reference sequence). V gave up 4 bases and J gave up 8 bases, with 15 bases separating them. The CDR3 runs to 15 residues. Written as DNA, the CDR3 is TGTGCCAGCAGTTCCCCCGGACATGGTTATTCACCCCTCCACTTT. Translation: CASSSPGHGYSPLHF.

This sequence joins TRBV9 and TRBJ2-3; D is ambiguous. The CDR3 is 16 amino acids. Germline CDR1 and CDR2: SGDLS and YYNGEE. The V end was cut by 3 bases, the J end by 2 bases, with 16 bases between. CDR3 sequence reads: CASSGVGSPTTDTQYF. CDR3 in DNA: TGTGCCAGCAGCGGGGTGGGCAGCCCCACCACAGATACGCAGTATTTT.

This clonotype turned up a few times. This chain connects TRBV7-2 to TRBJ1-2; maybe TRBD1 (5 bases). V was shortened by 4 bases and J by 2 bases, with 11 bases between the two germline ends. Per germline, CDR1 SGHTA and CDR2 FQGNSA. CDR3 length: 14 amino acids. The CDR3 here is CASSSIKGNYGYTF. Written as DNA, the CDR3 is TGTGCCAGCAGCTCAATAAAGGGGAACTATGGCTACACCTTC.

The chain employs TRBV9 and TRBJ2-2; the D call may be TRBD1 or TRBD2 (5 bases each). Trimming removed 3 bases from V and 2 bases from J, with 8 bases in between. The CDR3 is 14 residues long. Germline CDR1 and CDR2: SGDLS and YYNGEE. CDR3 coding DNA: TGTGCCAGCAGCGCTGGGGACAACACCGGGGAGCTGTTTTTT. Protein product: CASSAGDNTGELFF.

In its sample, this clonotype was seen a few times. J is TRBJ2-1 and V is TRBV12-3 or TRBV12-4, with D perhaps TRBD2 (5 bases). Between the trimmed V and J ends, which lost 3 bases and 7 bases, there was a span of 13 bases. There are 14 residues in the CDR3. DNA for the CDR3: TGTGCCAGCAGTTTGGTGCTAGAGGGAAATGAGCAGTTCTTC. Encoded protein: CASSLVLEGNEQFF.

This clonotype was observed a handful of times. V is TRBV7-8 and J is TRBJ2-3; TRBD2 matches at 10 bases. The germline gives CDR1 SGHVS, CDR2 FQNEAQ. V lost 1 base and J lost 7; bases outside the gene matches: 14. The CDR3 contains 18 residues. CDR3 DNA: TGTGCCAGCAGCTTAGGCCTCCTCCAACTAGCGGGATTACATACGCAGTATTTT. Amino acid sequence: CASSLGLLQLAGLHTQYF.

The V call is TRBV10-3, the J call TRBJ2-2, with D tentatively TRBD2 (5 bases). Germline V CDR1 and CDR2: ENHRY, SYGVKD. V was shortened by 6 bases and J by 6 bases, with 14 bases between the two germline ends. This CDR3 comprises 14 residues. In nucleotides, the CDR3 is TGTGCCATCAGCCACACCGGGGATGCCGGGGAGCTGTTTTTT. Its protein is CAISHTGDAGELFF.

In its sample, this clonotype was seen a few times. One end of the junction is discordant with germline, which a read error may explain. This chain joins TRBV28 and TRBJ1-1; tentative D call: TRBD1 (6 bases). The CDR3 length is 14 residues. Germline V CDR1 and CDR2: MDHEN, SYDVKM. The CDR3 DNA follows: TGTGCCAGCAGTAAGGGGGGCTTGAAAACTGAAGCTTTCTTT. Translated, it gives CASSKGGLKTEAFF.

V and J are TRBV2 and TRBJ2-1; 7 nucleotides line up with TRBD1. There are 16 residues in the CDR3. Germline V gives CDR1 SNHLY, CDR2 FYNNEI. V lost 2 bases, J lost 9 bases, and 13 bases stayed unmatched. Here the CDR3 DNA reads TGTGCCAGCAGTGAACTCGGACAGGCGGTCCAGCCTGAGCAGTTCTTC. Translating gives CASSELGQAVQPEQFF.

In its sample, this clonotype was seen a few times. This chain uses TRBV20-1 with TRBJ2-5, with a possible D match to TRBD2 (7 bases). There are 14 residues in the CDR3. Germline CDR1 and CDR2: DFQATT and SNEGSKA (reference sequence). Between the trimmed V and J ends, which lost 4 bases and 5 bases, there was a span of 17 bases. The CDR3 nucleotides are TGCAGTGCTACCCCGGGGGGCCCCCGGGAGACCCAGTACTTC. Translated, it gives CSATPGGPRETQYF.

This clonotype occurred a few times. This sequence joins TRBV19 and TRBJ2-7; 9 bases are shared with TRBD1. The germline gives CDR1 LNHDA, CDR2 SQIVND (reference sequence). J gave up 4 bases and V 5 bases, and 9 bases lay outside the gene matches. CDR3 length: 15 residues. In DNA form, the CDR3 reads TGTGCCAGTAGTCTACAGGGGGCTGGTGTTTACGAGCAGTACTTC. Amino acids: CASSLQGAGVYEQYF.

This clonotype came up a few times. The chain links TRBV12-3 or TRBV12-4 to TRBJ1-1; D is unresolved. Deletions cut 6 bases from V and 7 bases from J, with 12 bases between. This CDR3 contains 12 residues. The CDR3 DNA reads TGTGCCAGCAGGACCCACGGAGATGAAGCTTTCTTT. This codes for CASRTHGDEAFF.

This chain joins TRBV27 and TRBJ2-7; D might be TRBD1 or TRBD2, each matching 5 bases. The CDR3 runs 13 residues. Germline CDR1 and CDR2: MNHEY and SMNVEV (reference sequence). V lost 8 bases and J lost 7, with 18 bases in between. This CDR3 is CASALRGAREQYF. The CDR3 bases are TGTGCCAGCGCTCTCCGAGGGGCGCGGGAGCAGTACTTC.

CDR3 in amino acids: CASSYPTVYQETQYF. The CDR3 bases are TGTGCCAGCAGCTATCCCACTGTGTACCAAGAGACCCAGTACTTC. This chain joins TRBV11-2 and TRBJ2-5; D gene ambiguous. The CDR3 consists of 15 residues. Germline V lookup: CDR1 SGHAT, CDR2 FQNNGV. Trimming left V 4 bases short and J 0 bases short, with 12 bases between.

This rearrangement joins TRBV11-2 to TRBJ1-2; D remains unclear. The V gene's germline CDR1 is SGHAT and CDR2 FQNNGV. The CDR3 extends over 14 amino acids. Between the trimmed V and J ends, which lost 5 bases and 5 bases, there was a span of 15 bases. CDR3 amino acids: CASSPSRVEYGYTF. The DNA for the CDR3 is TGTGCCAGCAGCCCCTCGCGGGTAGAGTATGGCTACACCTTC. Looking up the rest from reference TRBV11-2 and TRBJ1-2 gives the full variable domain: EAGVAQSPRYKIIEKRQSVAFWCNPISGHATLYWYQQILGQGPKLLIQFQNNGVVDDSQLPKDRFSAERLKGVDSTLKIQPAKLEDSAVYLCASSPSRVEYGYTFGSGTRLTVV.

V gene TRBV9 combines with J gene TRBJ2-3; 8 bases map to TRBD2. Germline V gene data show CDR1 as SGDLS and CDR2 as YYNGEE. V was clipped by 7 bases and J by 2 bases; unmatched bases: 12. The CDR3 extends over 16 amino acids. The DNA of the CDR3 is TGTGCCAGCTCGCGTCCCTTAGCGGGGTTCACAGATACGCAGTATTTT. Protein: CASSRPLAGFTDTQYF.

The chain couples TRBV7-9 to TRBJ2-2; 9 nucleotides agree with TRBD1. From germline, CDR1 is SEHNR and CDR2 FQNEAQ (reference sequence). This CDR3 contains 15 residues. J lost 3 bases, V lost 5 bases, and 4 bases had no gene match. The CDR3 loop reads CASSRQGGDTGELFF. The CDR3, as DNA: TGTGCCAGCAGCCGACAGGGGGGCGACACCGGGGAGCTGTTTTTT.

This clonotype was recorded at least ten times. The V call is TRBV6-5, the J call TRBJ2-7; 9 bases are a match to TRBD1. The germline V gene has CDR1 MNHEY and CDR2 SVGAGI. The CDR3 is made up of 16 amino acids. V was clipped by 0 bases and J by 4 bases; unmatched bases: 7. The CDR3 spells CASSYSSQDRGYEQYF. DNA for the CDR3: TGTGCCAGCAGTTACTCGTCTCAGGACAGGGGTTACGAGCAGTACTTC.